The 4 T cell receptor beta chains reported below all come from one sample, sequenced in a study of post-analysis software for immune sequencing data. These receptors are not linked to any known antigen. The study's findings and limits: With TRBV5-6, TRBV5-1 and TRBV20-1 included, about five TRBV segments were more frequent in patients than in controls.

Every TCR beta cDNA library bore unique molecular identifiers. TCRdb independently ran MiXCR on the PCR reads; one entry per CDR3 protein. Found here are 820,000 or so distinct CDR3 sequences, about 57% of them singletons; the top ten hold 4.6%. Material for sequencing was blood. The receptor set was obtained from a girl aged 5-17 years with multiple sclerosis.

The chain couples TRBV12-3 or TRBV12-4 to TRBJ1-2, with D uncertain. Trimming pared 3 bases from V and 1 base from J, leaving 3 bases between. The CDR3 sequence is 12 residues long. The CDR3 protein is CASSFNNYGYTF. The CDR3, as DNA: TGTGCCAGCAGTTTTAATAACTATGGCTACACCTTC.

The chain employs TRBV4-2 and TRBJ2-3; TRBD2 agrees at 8 bases. V was pared by 5 bases and J by 2 bases, with 12 bases of the junction left unmatched. The CDR3 length is 17 residues. CDR1 and CDR2 from the germline V gene are LGHNA and YNFKEQ. For the CDR3, the DNA is TGTGCCAGCAGCTATCGCGAGCGGGGGAGTAACACAGATACGCAGTATTTT. Its protein is CASSYRERGSNTDTQYF.

V is TRBV6-5 and J is TRBJ2-1; D is possibly TRBD1 (6 bases). The J call may be in error: the DNA end matches TRBJ2-7 better. Germline V gene lookup returns CDR1 MNHEY and CDR2 SVGAGI. The CDR3 length is 16 residues. Here the CDR3 reads CASSSGTFMGAYEQYF. In nucleotides, the CDR3 is TGTGCCAGCAGTTCGGGGACATTCATGGGGGCCTACGAGCAGTACTTC.

In its sample, this clonotype was seen a few times. The rearrangement links TRBV9 to TRBJ1-2; D is possibly TRBD1 (5 bases). V lost 3 bases, J lost 8 bases, and 14 bases lay in between. The CDR3 totals 13 residues. Germline V lookup: CDR1 SGDLS, CDR2 YYNGEE. The CDR3 DNA is TGTGCCAGCAGCGAGATAGGGGAGCTCGGCTACACCTTC. It translates to CASSEIGELGYTF.